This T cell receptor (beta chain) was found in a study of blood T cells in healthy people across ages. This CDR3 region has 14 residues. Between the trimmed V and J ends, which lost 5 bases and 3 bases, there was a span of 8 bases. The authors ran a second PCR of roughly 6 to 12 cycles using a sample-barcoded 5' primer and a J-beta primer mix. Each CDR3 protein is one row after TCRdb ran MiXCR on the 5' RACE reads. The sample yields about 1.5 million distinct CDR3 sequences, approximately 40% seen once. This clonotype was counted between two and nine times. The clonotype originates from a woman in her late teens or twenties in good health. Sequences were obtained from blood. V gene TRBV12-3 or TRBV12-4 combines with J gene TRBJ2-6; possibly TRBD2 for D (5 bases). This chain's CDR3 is CASSRDVGANVLTF. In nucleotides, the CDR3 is TGTGCCAGCAGTCGGGATGTTGGGGCCAACGTCCTGACTTTC.